A selection of T cell receptor beta chains follows, all from one sample in a study of cytomegalovirus exposure and HLA in healthy donors. Assay used: immunoSEQ multiplex PCR; TCRdb lists only in-frame clones, some missing. The sample lists about 73,000 clones, roughly 90% occurring once. The specimen sequenced was PBMCs. The receptors come from a woman aged 18-35 years in good health and CMV-seropositive. CDR3s include the opening cysteine and the closing phenylalanine or tryptophan. D genes are given only for firm matches. Clone size is stated in some rows and not others, as once, few, many or a class when expanded.

J | size | V | D | DNA | CDR3
TRBJ2-7 | - | TRBV2 | - | TGTGCCAGCAGTCCCGTCTACGAGCAGTACTTC | CASSPVYEQYF
TRBJ2-5 | - | TRBV6-1 | TRBD2 | TGTGCCAGCAGAGCGGGACTAGCGGGAGAGACCCAGTACTTC | CASRAGLAGETQYF
TRBJ1-2 | - | TRBV5-4 | TRBD1 | TGTGCCAGCAGCTTGGGGTCCGGGACAGATCTCTATGGCTACACCTTC | CASSLGSGTDLYGYTF
TRBJ2-2 | many | TRBV10-1 | - | TGCGCCAGCAGTGACAGGGACACCGGGGAGCTGTTTTTT | CASSDRDTGELFF
TRBJ2-7 | - | TRBV5-8 | TRBD2 | TGTGCCAGCAGCTTAGTAAGCGGGGCCTACGAGCAGTACTTC | CASSLVSGAYEQYF
TRBJ2-3 | - | TRBV27 | - | TGTGCCAGCAGAGGGTGGGGGGGCGCTGGCACAGATACGCAGTATTTT | CASRGWGGAGTDTQYF
TRBJ1-2 | - | TRBV2 | TRBD1 | TGTGCCAGCAGGAAAACAGGGGGCGACGCCTTCTATGGCTACACCTTC | CASRKTGGDAFYGYTF
TRBJ2-6 | - | TRBV2 | - | TGTGCCAGCAGTAACAGGGTTGGGGCCAACGTCCTGACTTTC | CASSNRVGANVLTF
TRBJ1-3 | - | TRBV6-1 | TRBD1 | TGTGCCAGCAGGACAGGGTCAAGTTGGACCATATATTTT | CASRTGSSWTIYF
TRBJ2-7 | - | TRBV7-2 | - | TGTGCCAGCAGCAACCTCGACAGGAACCTTTACGAGCAGTACTTC | CASSNLDRNLYEQYF
TRBJ2-1 | - | TRBV4-2 | TRBD2 | TGTGCCAGCAGCCCAGCAGGAAATAGCGGGGGGGACTACAATGAGCAGCTCTTC | CASSPAGNSGGDYNEQLF
TRBJ2-7 | - | TRBV29-1 | - | TGCAGCGTTGTGTTTTCTTCAGGGCCTGCCGTCCGGGGGTCCTACGAGCAGTACTTC | CSVVFSSGPAVRGSYEQYF
TRBJ2-7 | few | TRBV19 | TRBD1 | TGTGCCAGTAGTCCACGGGGGATGACAGGGGATCCTGACTATGAGCAGTACTTC | CASSPRGMTGDPDYEQYF
TRBJ1-1 | - | TRBV4-1 | - | TGCGCCAGCAGCCAAGGACACGGGGGAGGGACTGAAGCTTTCTTT | CASSQGHGGGTEAFF
TRBJ1-2 | - | TRBV30 | - | TGTGCCTGGAGTGTTTCCCGGAGGGGCTATGGCTACACCTTC | CAWSVSRRGYGYTF
TRBJ2-5 | - | TRBV14 | TRBD1 | TGTGCCAGCAGCCAAGCAGGGGACAGGGGGTTTCAACAAGAGACCCAGTACTTC | CASSQAGDRGFQQETQYF
TRBJ1-6 | - | TRBV6-1 | TRBD1 | TGTGCCAGCGTTTGGACAGGGGTGGGGTACTCCTCCCTCCACTTT | CASVWTGVGYSSLHF
TRBJ2-7 | - | TRBV7-9 | TRBD2 | TGTGCCAGCAGCTTGGCGGGAGGCGCCTACGAGCAGTACTTC | CASSLAGGAYEQYF
TRBJ2-5 | - | TRBV15 | - | TGTGCCACCAGCAGAGATTTGGGTACAGGGCGTTCGGAGACCCAGTACTTC | CATSRDLGTGRSETQYF
TRBJ2-3 | - | TRBV19 | - | TGTGCCAGTAGTGAAAGAGGGGGGGCCTCAGATACGCAGTATTTT | CASSERGGASDTQYF
TRBJ1-2 | - | TRBV28 | TRBD1 | TGTGCCAGCAGTCCAAGGGACAGGCTCTATGGCTACACCTTC | CASSPRDRLYGYTF
TRBJ2-5 | - | TRBV11-2 | TRBD2 | TGTGCCAGCAGACCTCACAGCGGGAGGTACCAAGAGACCCAGTACTTC | CASRPHSGRYQETQYF
TRBJ2-7 | - | TRBV27 | TRBD2 | TGTGCCAGCAGTCAGGCGGGAGGGCTTCCCTACGAGCAGTACTTC | CASSQAGGLPYEQYF
TRBJ2-7 | - | TRBV27 | - | TGTGCCAGCAGTTTAAGGTCCGGGGGACCAGCTTCCTACGAGCAGTACTTC | CASSLRSGGPASYEQYF
TRBJ2-7 | - | TRBV27 | TRBD2 | TGTGCCAGCAGTTTAGGGACTAGCGTGTACGAGCAGTACTTC | CASSLGTSVYEQYF
TRBJ2-7 | - | TRBV7-2 | TRBD1 | TGTGCCAGCAGCTTAGGGGACAGCGAGTACTTC | CASSLGDSEYF
TRBJ2-4 | once | TRBV9 | - | TGTGCCAGCAGCACAGCCGCCTTACTGGGAGGAAACATTCAGTACTTC | CASSTAALLGGNIQYF
TRBJ1-5 | - | TRBV27 | TRBD1 | TGTGCCAGCAGTTTATCAGGGGGCGGCAGTCAGCCCCAGCATTTT | CASSLSGGGSQPQHF
TRBJ2-7 | - | TRBV6-5 | - | TGTGCCAGCAGTTATTCGAGGACAGCGAGCTACGAGCAGTACTTC | CASSYSRTASYEQYF